The 2 T cell receptor beta chains below all came from one sample that was sequenced in a study of graft-versus-host responses after intestinal transplantation. Processed graft tissue released its intraepithelial and lamina propria lymphocytes. Clones were read by immunoSEQ multiplex PCR, and TCRdb kept only the in-frame ones, dropping some. The sample has about 11,000 clones; around four fifths are singletons. Material: ileum tissue, obtained 23 days after intestinal transplant. These receptors originate from a human patient who received an intestinal transplant, so some T cells may come from the graft donor.

This clone has just a few counts. The chain joins TRBV5-4 to TRBJ2-7; 7 bases map to TRBD2. Trimming took 7 bases from V and 5 from J; bases not matched to a gene: 9. This CDR3 has 13 residues. The germline V gene encodes CDR1 SGHNT and CDR2 YYREEE (reference sequence). CDR3 protein: CASGRVGNDEQYF. The CDR3 DNA reads TGTGCCAGCGGGAGGGTGGGGAACGACGAGCAGTACTTC.

About this clone itself: One end of the junction is discordant with germline, which a read error may explain. The chain carries TRBV11-1 and TRBJ1-1; TRBD1 might be the D (5 bases). The CDR3 is made up of 13 amino acids. Germline values: CDR1 SGHAT, CDR2 FQDESV (reference sequence). CDR3 region: CASSLARGTEAFF. The CDR3 nucleotides are TGTGCCAGCAGCCTAGCAAGGGGTACTGAAGCTTTCTTT. Drawing the rest from reference TRBV11-1 and TRBJ1-1, the complete variable domain is EAEVAQSPRYKITEKSQAVAFWCDPISGHATLYWYRQILGQGPELLVQFQDESVVDDSQLPKDRFSAERLKGVDSTLKIQPAELGDSAMYLCASSLARGTEAFFGQGTRLTVV.